This TCR beta chain was captured in a study of T cells in women clearing cervical HPV infection. Study-level results: Associations may precede or follow infection; HPV-specific or memory T cells were not isolated.

Genomic DNA, averaging approximately 1,200 ng per sample, yielded TCR beta CDR3 via immunoSEQ. Some clones are missing from TCRdb's copy, which holds only in-frame ones; the method was immunoSEQ multiplex PCR. The sample is made up of tens of thousands of clones, and the top ten hold less than 7% of it. On this clone itself: Its antigen is still unknown. From the germline J gene comes the end of the CDR3, since the read stops 3 residues before it.

MY09/MY11 PCR detected cervical HPV DNA; dot-blot assigned genotypes. CDR1 ENHRY and CDR2 SYGVKD come from the germline V gene. With V trimmed by 8 bases and J by 0 bases, 10 bases remained unmatched. This CDR3 contains 15 residues. This sequence was found in a woman between 18 and 69 years old with a cervical HPV16 infection that either progressed to CIN3+ or cleared (not recorded which). This sequence joins TRBV10-3 and TRBJ2-7, with 7 nucleotides matching TRBD2. Sequenced sample: blood buffy coat. The CDR3 DNA, read in part, is TGTGCCATCCGCGGGAGTATGTCAAGCTCCTACGAG. Translating gives CAIRGSMSSSYE. The full CDR3 reads CAIRGSMSSSYEQYF.